This TCR beta chain is from a study of cytomegalovirus exposure and HLA in healthy donors. PCR involved 60 Vbeta and 13 Jbeta primers. Profiling relied on immunoSEQ multiplex PCR, and the TCRdb table lists in-frame clones only, not all of them. Of tens of thousands of clones detected, more than 75% appear once; the ten largest clones hold approximately 3.9%. Concerning this clone: The antigen is undetermined.

Trimming left V 5 bases short and J 4 bases short, with 18 bases between. Germline V CDR1 and CDR2: MDHEN, SYDVKM. The length of the CDR3 is 15 residues. Regarding the study as a whole: Later on, an analysis tied under 20,000 TCR beta sequences to HLA alleles at 0.05 false discovery rate. Sequences of the TCR beta chain were said to predict the HLA-A and HLA-B alleles of most subjects accurately.

The specimen sequenced was PBMCs. This chain connects TRBV28 to TRBJ2-7; the D is unclear. This sequence originates from a woman in her thirties or forties in good health and CMV-seronegative. The DNA of the CDR3 is TGTGCCAGCAGTACGGTCGAGAGAACTAATTACGAGCAGTACTTC. This encodes CASSTVERTNYEQYF.